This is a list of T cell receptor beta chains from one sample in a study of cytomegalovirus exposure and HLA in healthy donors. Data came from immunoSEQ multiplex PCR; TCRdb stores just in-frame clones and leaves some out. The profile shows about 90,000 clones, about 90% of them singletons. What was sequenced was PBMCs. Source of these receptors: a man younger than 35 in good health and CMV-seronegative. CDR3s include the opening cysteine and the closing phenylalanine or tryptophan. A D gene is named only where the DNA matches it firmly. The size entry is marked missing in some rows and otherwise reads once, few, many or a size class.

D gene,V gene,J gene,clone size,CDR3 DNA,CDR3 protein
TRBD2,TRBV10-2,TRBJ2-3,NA,TGCGCCAGCAGTGAGCGAGCGGGGGGCTCAGATACGCAGTATTTT,CASSERAGGSDTQYF
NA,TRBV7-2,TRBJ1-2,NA,TGTGCCAGCAGCTCGGACAGCCTCGACTATGGCTACACCTTC,CASSSDSLDYGYTF
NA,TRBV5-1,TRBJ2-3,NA,TGCGCCAGCAGCTTCAGGACTGGAGACACAGATACGCAGTATTTT,CASSFRTGDTDTQYF
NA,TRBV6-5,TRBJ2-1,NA,TGTGCCAGCAGGAAATCTAGGTTCAATGAGCAGTTCTTC,CASRKSRFNEQFF
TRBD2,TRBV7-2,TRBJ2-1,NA,TGTGCCAGCAGCTTAGGACTAGCGGGAACCAATGAGCAGTTCTTC,CASSLGLAGTNEQFF
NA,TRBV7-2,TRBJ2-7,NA,TGTGCCAGCAGCTTAGCGGCGGCCATCTCCTACGAGCAGTACTTC,CASSLAAAISYEQYF
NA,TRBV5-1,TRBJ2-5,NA,TGCGCCAGCAGCGGCGGACAGACTCCCCCCGGCCAAGAGACCCAGTACTTC,CASSGGQTPPGQETQYF
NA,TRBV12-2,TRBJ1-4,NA,TGTGCAAGTCGCTTATCGACAGGTATAACTAATGAAAAACTGTTTTTT,CASRLSTGITNEKLFF
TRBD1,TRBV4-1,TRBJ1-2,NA,TGCGCCAGCAGCCCGAGACTAGGGACAGGGGACTATGGCTACACCTTC,CASSPRLGTGDYGYTF
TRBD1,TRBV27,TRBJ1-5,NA,TGTGCCAGCAGTTTGAAAGGGGGCAATAATCAGCCCCAGCATTTT,CASSLKGGNNQPQHF
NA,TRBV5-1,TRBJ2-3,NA,TGCGCCAGCAGCTTGGCGGGAGTTGGTAGAAGCACAGATACGCAGTATTTT,CASSLAGVGRSTDTQYF
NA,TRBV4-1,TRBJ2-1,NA,TGCGCCAGCAGCTATCATGGGACTTCCTCGAGGGGTGAGCAGTTCTTC,CASSYHGTSSRGEQFF
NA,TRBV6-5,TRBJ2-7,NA,TGTGCCAGCAGCCGTCACGGGACTCCCTCCTACGAGCAGTACTTC,CASSRHGTPSYEQYF
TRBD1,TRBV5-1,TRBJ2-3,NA,TGCGCCAGCAGCCCTAGGAGACAGGGGGCAGATACGCAGTATTTT,CASSPRRQGADTQYF
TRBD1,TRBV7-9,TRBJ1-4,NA,TGTGCCAGCAGCTTTTCCGGGACAGGGAATGAAAAACTGTTTTTT,CASSFSGTGNEKLFF
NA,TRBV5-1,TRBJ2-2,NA,TGCGCCAGCAGCTTTCTAAGCGGTCTGGTTTTAGTCGGGGAGCTGTTTTTT,CASSFLSGLVLVGELFF
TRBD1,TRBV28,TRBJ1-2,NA,TGTGCCAGCACCGTCCAGGGGGCGCGAGGGTATGGCTACACCTTC,CASTVQGARGYGYTF
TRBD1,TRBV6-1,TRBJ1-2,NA,TGTGCCAGCAGGACACAGGGGGCGCGAGGCTACACCTTC,CASRTQGARGYTF
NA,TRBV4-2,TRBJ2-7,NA,TGTGCCAGCAGCCAAGATCTCGCGGTTTCGGGCTACGAGCAGTACTTC,CASSQDLAVSGYEQYF
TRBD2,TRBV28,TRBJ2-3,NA,TGTGCCAGCAGTCGAGCGGGAGGGAGTAAAGATACGCAGTATTTT,CASSRAGGSKDTQYF
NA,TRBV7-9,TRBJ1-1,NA,TGTGCCAGCAGCTTACTTGCTGAAGCTTTCTTT,CASSLLAEAFF
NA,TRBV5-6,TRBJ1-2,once,TGTGCCAGCAGCCTTATCGAAAACACCTATGGCTACACCTTC,CASSLIENTYGYTF
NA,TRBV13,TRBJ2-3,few,TGTGCCAGCAGCTTAGAGAATCGCCTTAGCGGCTCTAGCACAGATACGCAGTATTTT,CASSLENRLSGSSTDTQYF
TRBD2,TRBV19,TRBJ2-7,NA,TGTGCCAGTAGTATACTAGCGGGAGTCTCCTACGAGCAGTACTTC,CASSILAGVSYEQYF
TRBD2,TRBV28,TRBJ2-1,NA,TGTGCCAGCAGCCTCCGGACTAGCGGGAGCAGGGATGAGCAGTTCTTC,CASSLRTSGSRDEQFF
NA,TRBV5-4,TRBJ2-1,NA,TGTGCCAGCAGCTTGGACTCTCACAGCTCCTACAATGAGCAGTTCTTC,CASSLDSHSSYNEQFF
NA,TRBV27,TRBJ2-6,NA,TGTGCCAGCAGTACGGACAGGGAGGGGTCCAACGTCCTGACTTTC,CASSTDREGSNVLTF
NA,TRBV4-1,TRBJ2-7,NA,TGCGCCAGCAGCCAAGCTAGCGCCTACGAGCAGTACTTC,CASSQASAYEQYF
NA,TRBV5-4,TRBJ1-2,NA,TGTGCCAGCAGCTTGGATTCGGTAACACCTAGGTATGGCTACACCTTC,CASSLDSVTPRYGYTF
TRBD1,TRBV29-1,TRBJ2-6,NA,TGCAGCATCCGAGTAGGACAGGGTGAGGGTGGGGCCAACGTCCTGACTTTC,CSIRVGQGEGGANVLTF
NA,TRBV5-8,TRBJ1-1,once,TGTGCCAGCAGCCCCGAGCAAGCCCTTCAAACTGAAGCTTTCTTT,CASSPEQALQTEAFF
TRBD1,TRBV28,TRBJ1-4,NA,TGTGCCTCAAGGGGGACAGGGAAATATGAAAAACTGTTTTTT,CASRGTGKYEKLFF
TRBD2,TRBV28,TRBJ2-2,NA,TGTGCCAGCAGTTTATGGGGCCTAGCGGGAGGGCCCGGGGAGCTGTTTTTT,CASSLWGLAGGPGELFF
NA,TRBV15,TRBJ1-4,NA,TGTGCCACCAGCAGACCGGGAACTAATGAAAAACTGTTTTTT,CATSRPGTNEKLFF
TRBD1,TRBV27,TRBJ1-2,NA,TGTGCCATCGGACCGGGACAGGGGTCTGGCTACACCTTC,CAIGPGQGSGYTF
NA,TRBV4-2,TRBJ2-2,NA,TGTGCCAGCAGCCAAGAAGGACATACGAACACCGGGGAGCTGTTTTTT,CASSQEGHTNTGELFF
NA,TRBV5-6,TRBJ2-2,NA,TGTGCCAGCAGCGTAGGACAAAACACCGGGGAGCTGTTTTTT,CASSVGQNTGELFF
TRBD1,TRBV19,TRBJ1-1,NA,TGTGCCAGTAGACGACAGGGGATGGCTGAAGCTTTCTTT,CASRRQGMAEAFF
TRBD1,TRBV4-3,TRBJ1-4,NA,TGCGCCAGCAGCCAAGACGGGAAAGGGGGCGGTGAAAAACTGTTTTTT,CASSQDGKGGGEKLFF
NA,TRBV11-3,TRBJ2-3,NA,TGTGCCAGCAGCTTAGAATCCGGGAGCACAGATACGCAGTATTTT,CASSLESGSTDTQYF
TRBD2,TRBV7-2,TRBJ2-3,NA,TGTGCCAGCAGCCTGACTAGCGGGAGAACAGATACGCAGTATTTT,CASSLTSGRTDTQYF
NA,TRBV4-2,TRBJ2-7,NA,TGTGCCAGCAGCCAAGCTCGCGGTTCCTACGAGCAGTACTTC,CASSQARGSYEQYF
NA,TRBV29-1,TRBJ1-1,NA,TGCAGCGTTGTCTTAAAAGCAAACACTGAAGCTTTCTTT,CSVVLKANTEAFF
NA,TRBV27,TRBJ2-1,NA,TGTGCCAGCGCTCCGAGACTTACCTACAATGAGCAGTTCTTC,CASAPRLTYNEQFF
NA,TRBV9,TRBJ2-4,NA,TGTGCCAGCAGCGTAGGGGGGCAGGGACGAGACATTCAGTACTTC,CASSVGGQGRDIQYF
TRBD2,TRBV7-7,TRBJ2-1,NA,TGTGCCAGCAGCTTACGGCCTTTCACTAGCGGGGGCTACAATGAGCAGTTCTTC,CASSLRPFTSGGYNEQFF
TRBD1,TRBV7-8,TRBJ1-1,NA,TGTGCCAGCAGCCCGGACAGGGGGAACACTGAAGCTTTCTTT,CASSPDRGNTEAFF